These T cell receptor beta chains were read from a single sample in a study of OX40 agonist ivuxolimab in advanced cancers. The method was immunoSEQ multiplex PCR; TCRdb's version includes in-frame clones alone and lacks a portion of them. The sample includes more than 50,000 clones, roughly 84% seen only once; the top ten take 4% to 5.5%. This material consisted of CD4+ or CD8+ T cells sorted from blood, taken in a trial of the OX40 agonist ivuxolimab. The receptors shown here come from an adult with an advanced solid tumor such as melanoma, head and neck, liver or kidney cancer. The CDR3 runs from the conserved cysteine through the conserved F or W. Each record gives: J gene, D gene, V gene, CDR3 length, clone size, CDR3 DNA, CDR3 protein. D genes are given only for firm matches. A row's size may be missing; if present it is once, few, many or a size class.

TRBJ1-5 NA TRBV2 14 once TGTGCCAGCAGTTTTGTAGGGGTCAATCAGCCCCAGCATTTT CASSFVGVNQPQHF
TRBJ2-7 NA TRBV5-5 13 NA TGTGCCAGCAGCCCAACGAAGACCTACGAGCAGTACTTC CASSPTKTYEQYF
TRBJ2-2 NA TRBV29-1 14 NA TGCAGCGTTGAAGTGGGTGGGAGGACCGGGGAGCTGTTTTTT CSVEVGGRTGELFF
TRBJ1-1 NA TRBV25-1 14 NA TGTGCCAGCAATTCCGGGGCCATGAACACTGAAGCTTTCTTT CASNSGAMNTEAFF
TRBJ2-7 NA TRBV29-1 13 NA TGCAGCGTCACTGGGGGACTCTCCTACGAGCAGTACTTC CSVTGGLSYEQYF
TRBJ2-5 TRBD2 TRBV27 16 NA TGTGCCAGCAGTGGGCTAGCGGGAGTTGGGCAAGAGACCCAGTACTTC CASSGLAGVGQETQYF
TRBJ2-6 NA TRBV30 16 NA TGTGCCCGCCAGGGAGGAAGCCCCTCTGGGGCCAACGTCCTGACTTTC CARQGGSPSGANVLTF
TRBJ1-4 NA TRBV6-5 14 NA TGTGCCAGCAGCGAACAGGGATCGAGTGAAAAACTGTTTTTT CASSEQGSSEKLFF
TRBJ2-7 TRBD1 TRBV4-2 14 NA TGTGCCAGCAGCCATCCCGGACAGGCCTACGAGCAGTACTTC CASSHPGQAYEQYF
TRBJ2-5 NA TRBV7-3 15 NA TGTGCCAGCAGCTTAATAGGGGCTTGGAGAGAGACCCAGTACTTC CASSLIGAWRETQYF
TRBJ1-1 NA TRBV7-6 14 NA TGTGCCAGCAGCTCACGGGGGTGGAACACTGAAGCTTTCTTT CASSSRGWNTEAFF
TRBJ2-7 TRBD1 TRBV5-5 16 NA TGTGCCAGCAGCCCCCGACAGGGGAAGACCTCCTACGAGCAGTACTTC CASSPRQGKTSYEQYF
TRBJ1-2 TRBD1 TRBV7-4 14 few TGTGCCAGCAGCTTAGCGGAGACAGGGAGGGGCTACACCTTC CASSLAETGRGYTF
TRBJ1-2 NA TRBV6-1 15 NA TGTGCCAGCAGTGACTTTTGGACATCGAACTATGGCTACACCTTC CASSDFWTSNYGYTF
TRBJ2-4 NA TRBV11-2 13 NA TGTGCCAGCAGCTTAGCGACCGCAGGGTATCAGTACTTC CASSLATAGYQYF
TRBJ1-3 NA TRBV14 14 few TGTGCCAGCAGCCAAGAAAGCTCTGGAAACACCATATATTTT CASSQESSGNTIYF
TRBJ2-5 NA TRBV27 14 NA TGTGCCAGCAGTTTATCTAGGACAGAAGAGACCCAGTACTTC CASSLSRTEETQYF
TRBJ2-7 NA TRBV15 14 NA TGTGCCACCAGCAGAGATTCTGGACAATACGAGCAGTACTTC CATSRDSGQYEQYF
TRBJ2-3 TRBD2 TRBV11-3 18 NA TGTGCCAGCAGCGACGGGACTAGCGGGGCACCCGGGGCAGATACGCAGTATTTT CASSDGTSGAPGADTQYF
TRBJ2-1 NA TRBV5-1 13 NA TGCGCCAGCAGCTTGAGCTCCTACAATGAGCAGTTCTTC CASSLSSYNEQFF
TRBJ1-4 TRBD1 TRBV5-6 14 NA TGTGCCAGCAGCTTGGAGGACAGGGGGCGAAAACTGTTTTTT CASSLEDRGRKLFF
TRBJ1-5 NA TRBV10-3 11 NA TGTGCCATCAGTGTAGATCAGCCCCAGCATTTT CAISVDQPQHF
TRBJ2-3 NA TRBV9 14 once TGTGCCAGCAGCGTAGGACAGGGCACAGATACGCAGTATTTT CASSVGQGTDTQYF
TRBJ2-5 TRBD2 TRBV29-1 12 NA TGCAGCAGCGGGGGAGGGCGAGAGACCCAGTACTTC CSSGGGRETQYF
TRBJ2-7 NA TRBV28 13 NA TGTGCCAGCGCCCGGGACATCTCCTACGAGCAGTACTTC CASARDISYEQYF
TRBJ2-2 TRBD2 TRBV7-3 14 once TGTGCCAGCAGCCAGAGCGGGAGGGTCGGGGAGCTGTTTTTT CASSQSGRVGELFF
TRBJ2-1 TRBD1 TRBV2 14 NA TGTGCCAGCAGAAAGAGACAGGGAATGGGCGAGCAGTTCTTC CASRKRQGMGEQFF
TRBJ2-5 TRBD1 TRBV7-2 14 NA TGTGCCAGCAGCCCCCGAAGGACAGGGTTGGAGCAGTACTTC CASSPRRTGLEQYF
TRBJ2-6 TRBD1 TRBV2 16 NA TGTGCCAGCAGTGAGGGACAGCACTCTGGGGCCAACGTCCTGACTTTC CASSEGQHSGANVLTF
TRBJ2-7 NA TRBV2 10 NA TGTGCCAGCAGTGGGTACGAGCAGTACTTC CASSGYEQYF
TRBJ1-1 NA TRBV5-5 14 NA TGTGCCAGCAGCCCCTCCACGGGGTCGGCTGAAGCTTTCTTT CASSPSTGSAEAFF